This T cell receptor (beta chain) was identified during a study of radiotherapy plus CTLA-4 blockade in lung cancer. Looking at the study overall: Objective responses arose in approximately 19% of patients, and over 25% experienced disease control. Study-level points and caveats: Tumor-derived TCR clones expanded in blood after radiotherapy plus ipilimumab.

The germline CDR1 and CDR2 sequences are MDHEN and SYDVKM. This CDR3 is built from 19 residues. Trimming pared 3 bases from V and 7 bases from J, leaving 27 bases between. This clone was recorded only once. Its antigen is not identified. Libraries were prepared by immunoSEQ multiplex PCR; TCRdb keeps only in-frame clonotypes and omits some of them. The sample comprises 26,000 or so clones, over 60% of which are singletons, and over 15% rests with the top ten. Here the sequenced sample was peripheral blood, taken from a patient treated with radiotherapy plus ipilimumab. The TCR sequence derives from a human donor with non-small cell lung cancer that progressed on radiotherapy plus ipilimumab. The chain uses TRBV28 and TRBJ1-4; D is unresolved. CDR3 sequence: CASSFGGRSVPSRGEKLFF. The CDR3 bases are TGTGCCAGCAGTTTTGGAGGCAGGAGCGTACCATCCCGGGGTGAAAAACTGTTTTTT.